This T cell receptor beta chain was found in a study of blood T cells in healthy people across ages. Study results and caveats: Across the age range, TCR beta diversity per million T cells fell in a roughly linear way. The study found more naive CD4+ cells and higher diversity in long-lived than aged donors. As naive T cell percentage varied, TCR beta diversity correlated strongly with it.

The second PCR ran roughly 7 to 12 cycles with a sample-barcoded 5' primer and J-beta primers. Tagging of each cDNA molecule was performed by a template-switch adaptor with 12 random nucleotides. TCRdb reprocessed the 5' RACE reads via MiXCR and lists one record per CDR3 protein. The data show roughly 1.6 million distinct CDR3 sequences, roughly a third seen once. A single count supports this clonotype. The antigen is unknown. The junction and the germline gene differ at one end; a read error may be behind it. Material: blood. This TCR was recovered from a woman in her twenties or thirties in good health.

The CDR3 spells CASSQSGLFSRDYSYTF. CDR3 in DNA: TGCGCCAGCAGCCAATCGGGACTCTTCTCTAGGGACTATAGCTACACCTTC. The V gene is TRBV4-1, the J gene TRBJ1-2, with TRBD1 as a possible D gene (5 bases). Germline V gene sequence: CDR1 MGHRA, CDR2 YSYEKL. The CDR3 runs to 17 residues.